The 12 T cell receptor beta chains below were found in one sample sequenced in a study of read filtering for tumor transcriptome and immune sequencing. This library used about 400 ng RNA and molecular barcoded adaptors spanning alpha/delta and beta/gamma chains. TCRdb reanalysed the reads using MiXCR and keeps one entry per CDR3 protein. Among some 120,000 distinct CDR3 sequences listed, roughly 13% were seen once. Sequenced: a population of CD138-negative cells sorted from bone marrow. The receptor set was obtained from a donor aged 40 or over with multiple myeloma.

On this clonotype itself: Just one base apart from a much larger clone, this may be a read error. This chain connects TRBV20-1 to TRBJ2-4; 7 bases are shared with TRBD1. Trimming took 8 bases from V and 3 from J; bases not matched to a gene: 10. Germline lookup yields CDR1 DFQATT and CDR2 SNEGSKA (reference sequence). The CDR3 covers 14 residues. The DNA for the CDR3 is TGCAGTCCTCCGGACAGGAGAATCAAAAACATTCAGTACTTC. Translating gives CSPPDRRIKNIQYF.

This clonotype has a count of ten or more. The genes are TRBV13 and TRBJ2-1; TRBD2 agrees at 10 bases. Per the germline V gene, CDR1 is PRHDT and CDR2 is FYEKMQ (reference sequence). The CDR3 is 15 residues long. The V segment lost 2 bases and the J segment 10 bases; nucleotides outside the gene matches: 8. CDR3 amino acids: CASSLRPSGSHEQFF. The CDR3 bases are TGTGCCAGCAGCTTACGGCCTAGCGGGAGCCACGAGCAGTTCTTC.

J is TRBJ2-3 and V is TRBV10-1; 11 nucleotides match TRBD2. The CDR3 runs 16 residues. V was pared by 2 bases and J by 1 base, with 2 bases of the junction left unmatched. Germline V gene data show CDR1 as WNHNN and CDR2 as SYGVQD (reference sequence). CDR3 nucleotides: TGCGCCAGCAGTGAGCCACTAGCGGGGGGCACAGATACGCAGTATTTT. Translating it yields CASSEPLAGGTDTQYF.

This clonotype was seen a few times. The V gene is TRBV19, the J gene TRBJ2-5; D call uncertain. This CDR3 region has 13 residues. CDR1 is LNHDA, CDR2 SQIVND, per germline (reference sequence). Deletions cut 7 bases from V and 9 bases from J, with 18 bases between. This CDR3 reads CASTYRVGRAQYF. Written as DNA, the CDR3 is TGTGCCAGTACCTATAGGGTGGGCCGGGCCCAGTACTTC.

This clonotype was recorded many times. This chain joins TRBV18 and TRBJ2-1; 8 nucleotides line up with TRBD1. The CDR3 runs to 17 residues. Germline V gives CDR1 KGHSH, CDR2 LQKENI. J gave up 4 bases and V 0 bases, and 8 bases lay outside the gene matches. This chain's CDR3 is CASSPPGLQGVYNEQFF. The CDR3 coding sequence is TGTGCCAGCTCACCACCGGGCCTACAGGGGGTGTACAATGAGCAGTTCTTC.

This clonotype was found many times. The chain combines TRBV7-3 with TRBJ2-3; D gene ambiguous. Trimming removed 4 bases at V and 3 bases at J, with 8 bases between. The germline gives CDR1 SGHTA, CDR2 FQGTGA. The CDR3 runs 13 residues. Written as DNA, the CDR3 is TGTGCCAGCAGCTCCGTTCGGACAGATACGCAGTATTTT. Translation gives CASSSVRTDTQYF.

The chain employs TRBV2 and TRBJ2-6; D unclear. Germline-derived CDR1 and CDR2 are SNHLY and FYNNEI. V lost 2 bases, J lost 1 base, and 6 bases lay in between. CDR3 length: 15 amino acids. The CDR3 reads CASSETASGANVLTF. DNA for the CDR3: TGTGCCAGCAGTGAAACGGCTTCTGGGGCCAACGTCCTGACTTTC.

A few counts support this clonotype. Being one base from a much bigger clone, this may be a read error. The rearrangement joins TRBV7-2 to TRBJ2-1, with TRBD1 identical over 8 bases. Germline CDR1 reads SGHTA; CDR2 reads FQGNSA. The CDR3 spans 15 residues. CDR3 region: CASSDRGSSHNEQFF. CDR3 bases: TGTGCCAGCAGCGACAGGGGTAGCTCCCACAATGAGCAGTTCTTC.

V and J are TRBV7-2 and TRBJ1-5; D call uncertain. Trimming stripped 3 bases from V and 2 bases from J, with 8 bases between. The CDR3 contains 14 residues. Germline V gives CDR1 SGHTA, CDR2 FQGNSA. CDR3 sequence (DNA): TGTGCCAGCAGCTTCCCTGGGGGCAATCAGCCCCAGCATTTT. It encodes CASSFPGGNQPQHF.

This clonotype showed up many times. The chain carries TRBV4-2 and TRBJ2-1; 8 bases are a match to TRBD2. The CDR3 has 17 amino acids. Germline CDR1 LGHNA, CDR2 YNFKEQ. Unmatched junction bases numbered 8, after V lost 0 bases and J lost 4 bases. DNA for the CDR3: TGTGCCAGCAGCCAAGAATCCTTCGCGGGGGGATACAATGAGCAGTTCTTC. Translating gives CASSQESFAGGYNEQFF.

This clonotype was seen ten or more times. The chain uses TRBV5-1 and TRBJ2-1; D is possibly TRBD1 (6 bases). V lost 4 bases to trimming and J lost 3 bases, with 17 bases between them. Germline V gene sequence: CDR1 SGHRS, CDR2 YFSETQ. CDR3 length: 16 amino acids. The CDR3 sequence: CASSPYGQLYYNEQFF. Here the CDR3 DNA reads TGCGCCAGCAGCCCCTACGGACAGCTATACTACAATGAGCAGTTCTTC.

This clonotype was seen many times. The CDR3 sequence is CASSYSNLNTGELFF. The DNA for the CDR3 is TGTGCCAGCAGTTACTCGAATCTGAACACCGGGGAGCTGTTTTTT. V and J are TRBV6-5 and TRBJ2-2; D remains unclear. The germline gives CDR1 MNHEY, CDR2 SVGAGI. Trimming removed 0 bases from V and 1 base from J, with 6 bases in between. The CDR3 runs to 15 residues.